One sample yielded the 22 T cell receptor beta chains listed below, sequenced in a study of CD8+ T cells in alopecia areata. cDNA serving as the sequencing template came from extracted, reverse transcribed RNA. Measured with immunoSEQ multiplex PCR; TCRdb has only the in-frame clones, and not every one. The top ten hold 9.5% to 12% of the sample, which has some 150,000 clones, less than 75% seen once. The sample was CD8+ T cells sorted from blood, taken at week 0. These receptors were obtained from a human donor with alopecia areata.

The V call is TRBV9, the J call TRBJ2-7; possible D gene TRBD2, 7 bases. This CDR3 is built from 15 residues. From germline, CDR1 is SGDLS and CDR2 YYNGEE. V lost 4 bases and J lost 2, with 16 bases in between. CDR3 sequence (DNA): TGTGCCAGCAGCCCCGCTAGCGGACAGACCTACGAGCAGTACTTC. Translating gives CASSPASGQTYEQYF.

This chain connects TRBV30 to TRBJ1-2, with D hard to call. CDR1 is GTSNPN, CDR2 SVGIG, per germline (reference sequence). The CDR3 extends over 11 amino acids. Trimming removed 3 bases at V and 8 bases at J, with 10 bases between. The CDR3 loop is CAWRYVGGYTF. The CDR3 DNA follows: TGTGCCTGGAGATATGTAGGGGGCTACACCTTC.

The V and J genes are TRBV2 and TRBJ2-7; the match to TRBD1 covers 10 bases. The CDR3 runs 14 residues. After removal of 4 bases from V and 6 bases from J, the junction contained 6 bases not matched to a gene. CDR1 is SNHLY, CDR2 FYNNEI, per germline. CDR3 loop: CASSAGQGNGEQYF. CDR3 nucleotides: TGTGCCAGCAGTGCGGGACAGGGGAACGGCGAGCAGTACTTC.

In this sample, this clone turned up a few times. This chain connects TRBV29-1 to TRBJ2-6; D unclear. Germline lookup yields CDR1 SQVTM and CDR2 ANQGSEA. V gave up 1 base and J gave up 0 bases, with 7 bases separating them. The CDR3 loop spans 15 amino acids. CDR3 loop: CSVEVPHSGANVLTF. The DNA for the CDR3 is TGCAGCGTTGAAGTCCCACACTCTGGGGCCAACGTCCTGACTTTC.

This clone turned up a few times. This chain uses TRBV6-5 with TRBJ2-7; D gene ambiguous. The CDR3 is 14 residues long. Trimming removed 6 bases from V and 2 bases from J, with 14 bases in between. CDR1 is MNHEY, CDR2 SVGAGI, per germline. The CDR3 region is CASSYGAGPYEQYF. CDR3 DNA sequence: TGTGCCAGCAGCTACGGCGCAGGCCCCTACGAGCAGTACTTC.

The genes are TRBV7-8 and TRBJ2-3; D gene unclear. In germline, CDR1 is SGHVS, CDR2 FQNEAQ. With 8 bases removed from V and 5 bases from J, the gap between germline ends came to 11 bases. This CDR3 is 12 amino acids long. CDR3 bases: TGTGCCAGCTCCAAGTTGATAGATACGCAGTATTTT. It is translated as CASSKLIDTQYF.

Here the CDR3 reads CASSSHEVTGAHSPLHF. Written as DNA, the CDR3 is TGTGCCAGCAGCTCCCACGAGGTCACAGGGGCGCATTCACCCCTCCACTTT. The genes are TRBV5-5 and TRBJ1-6, with 7 bases fitting TRBD1. The J segment lost 8 bases and the V segment lost 3 bases, leaving 14 bases of the junction unmatched. The CDR3 has 17 residues. Germline V CDR1 and CDR2: SGHKS, YYEKEE (reference sequence).

The chain employs TRBV27 and TRBJ1-2; TRBD1 might be the D (5 bases). CDR1 and CDR2 (germline): MNHEY, SMNVEV (reference sequence). This CDR3 region has 17 residues. V was shortened by 3 bases and J by 0 bases, with 17 bases between the two germline ends. The CDR3 region has the DNA TGTGCCAGCAGTTTTGAAATTCGGCCAGGGCCTAACTATGGCTACACCTTC. Translated: CASSFEIRPGPNYGYTF.

This chain uses TRBV29-1 with TRBJ2-2; 8 bases match TRBD2. After removal of 3 bases from V and 3 bases from J, the junction contained 3 bases not matched to a gene. The CDR3 is 14 residues long. Germline-derived CDR1 and CDR2 are SQVTM and ANQGSEA. The CDR3 DNA reads as TGCAGCGTTGAGGCTAGCGGGCACACCGGGGAGCTGTTTTTT. Translation: CSVEASGHTGELFF.

Turning to this clone: This CDR3 is also generated by other DNA sequences in the sample. The J gene is TRBJ2-7, the V gene TRBV27, with 10 nucleotides matching TRBD1. Germline loops: CDR1 MNHEY, CDR2 SMNVEV (reference sequence). Losses at the gene ends were 2 bases for V and 4 bases for J; bases not matched to a gene: 2. The CDR3 consists of 14 residues. The CDR3 DNA reads TGTGCCAGCAGTTTAGGACAGGGGGGATACGAGCAGTACTTC. Its translation: CASSLGQGGYEQYF.

V gene TRBV29-1 combines with J gene TRBJ1-6; 7 nucleotides align to TRBD1. Looked up from germline, CDR1 is SQVTM and CDR2 is ANQGSEA. Losses at the gene ends were 3 bases for V and 11 bases for J; bases not matched to a gene: 16. The CDR3 loop spans 16 amino acids. This CDR3 reads CSVDGVRGGVGPPLHF. The CDR3 region has the DNA TGCAGCGTTGATGGCGTCAGGGGGGGAGTGGGTCCACCCCTCCACTTT.

This chain links TRBV7-8 with TRBJ2-1, with 7 nucleotides matching TRBD2. The CDR3 extends over 12 amino acids. The junction had 8 bases not matched to a gene; V was cut back by 5 bases and J by 13 bases. Germline lookup yields CDR1 SGHVS and CDR2 FQNEAQ. CDR3 DNA: TGTGCCAGCAGCATCGGCGGGGGAACTCAGTTCTTC. It encodes CASSIGGGTQFF.

The V and J genes are TRBV4-1 and TRBJ2-7; TRBD2 aligns across 9 bases. The CDR3 loop spans 16 amino acids. Germline trimming cut 1 base from V and 0 bases from J; bases unmatched to any gene: 4. Germline CDR1 MGHRA, CDR2 YSYEKL. DNA for the CDR3: TGCGCCAGCAGCCAAGTCCCTAGCGGGGCCTCCTACGAGCAGTACTTC. Amino acid sequence: CASSQVPSGASYEQYF.

This clone was found a few times. V gene TRBV27 combines with J gene TRBJ2-1, with TRBD1 as a possible D gene (6 bases). Per the germline V gene, CDR1 is MNHEY and CDR2 is SMNVEV (reference sequence). CDR3 size: 12 residues. The V end lost 11 bases, the J end lost 10 bases, and 18 bases lay between the germline ends. CDR3 sequence reads: CAVAEGDGEQFF. As DNA, the CDR3 is TGTGCCGTCGCTGAGGGGGACGGGGAGCAGTTCTTC.

The chain links TRBV4-2 to TRBJ2-1, with D unresolved. CDR3 size: 14 residues. Per germline, CDR1 LGHNA and CDR2 YNFKEQ. V gave up 0 bases and J gave up 4 bases, with 7 bases separating them. The CDR3, as DNA: TGTGCCAGCAGCCAAGACACCGCATACAATGAGCAGTTCTTC. Protein: CASSQDTAYNEQFF.

This clone came up once. The gene calls are TRBV2 and TRBJ2-1; D call uncertain. V lost 8 bases to trimming and J lost 0 bases, with 5 bases between them. Looked up from germline, CDR1 is SNHLY and CDR2 is FYNNEI. CDR3 length: 12 amino acids. CDR3 DNA sequence: TGTGCCAGCTCGGCCTCCTACAATGAGCAGTTCTTC. As protein: CASSASYNEQFF. Full variable domain (outside the CDR3, taken from reference TRBV2 and TRBJ2-1): EPEVTQTPSHQVTQMGQEVILRCVPISNHLYFYWYRQILGQKVEFLVSFYNNEISEKSEIFDDQFSVERPDGSNFTLKIRSTKLEDSAMYFCASSASYNEQFFGPGTRLTVL.

This clone was counted a few times. This rearrangement joins TRBV27 to TRBJ2-7; 10 nucleotides agree with TRBD2. This CDR3 spans 14 amino acids. V lost 6 bases and J lost 2; bases outside the gene matches: 4. Per the germline V gene, CDR1 is MNHEY and CDR2 is SMNVEV (reference sequence). The CDR3 loop reads CASSPSGGTYEQYF. The CDR3 region has the DNA TGTGCCAGCAGCCCTAGCGGGGGAACCTACGAGCAGTACTTC.

V gene TRBV6-4 combines with J gene TRBJ2-3; perhaps TRBD2 as D (6 bases). Germline assignment: CDR1 MRHNA and CDR2 SNTAGT. This CDR3 contains 15 residues. The V end was cut by 4 bases, the J end by 1 base, with 12 bases between. CDR3 nucleotides: TGTGCCAGCAGTGGAAACGGGGGAGGCACAGATACGCAGTATTTT. Protein: CASSGNGGGTDTQYF.

This clone has a single count. This sequence joins TRBV6-5 and TRBJ2-7; D is unclear. CDR3 size: 13 residues. The V gene's germline CDR1 is MNHEY and CDR2 SVGAGI. With 4 bases removed from V and 5 bases from J, the gap between germline ends came to 12 bases. The CDR3 reads CASSFKGYHEQYF. In DNA form, the CDR3 reads TGTGCCAGCAGTTTTAAAGGGTACCACGAGCAGTACTTC.

The chain joins TRBV27 to TRBJ2-3; 9 bases fit TRBD2. The junction had 8 bases not matched to a gene; V was cut back by 5 bases and J by 2 bases. The CDR3 spans 16 residues. Germline CDR1 MNHEY, CDR2 SMNVEV (reference sequence). The DNA for the CDR3 is TGTGCCAGCAGTCCATTAGCGGGAGAAGACACAGATACGCAGTATTTT. This encodes CASSPLAGEDTDTQYF.

The chain couples TRBV13 to TRBJ2-5; D unresolved. Germline loops: CDR1 PRHDT, CDR2 FYEKMQ (reference sequence). The CDR3 runs 16 residues. V lost 4 bases, J lost 1 base, and 16 bases lay in between. CDR3 protein: CASSSPSSRSQETQYF. The CDR3 DNA sequence: TGTGCCAGCAGCTCCCCCTCCTCCCGGTCCCAAGAGACCCAGTACTTC.

This clone was observed a few times. The CDR3 bases are TGTGCCAGCAGCTTCCTACCGGGAGGGAACACCGGGGAGCTGTTTTTT. Residues: CASSFLPGGNTGELFF. The genes are TRBV5-6 and TRBJ2-2, with 7 bases identical to TRBD2. The CDR3 totals 16 residues. After removal of 2 bases from V and 1 base from J, the junction contained 5 bases not matched to a gene. Per germline, CDR1 SGHDT and CDR2 YYEEEE.